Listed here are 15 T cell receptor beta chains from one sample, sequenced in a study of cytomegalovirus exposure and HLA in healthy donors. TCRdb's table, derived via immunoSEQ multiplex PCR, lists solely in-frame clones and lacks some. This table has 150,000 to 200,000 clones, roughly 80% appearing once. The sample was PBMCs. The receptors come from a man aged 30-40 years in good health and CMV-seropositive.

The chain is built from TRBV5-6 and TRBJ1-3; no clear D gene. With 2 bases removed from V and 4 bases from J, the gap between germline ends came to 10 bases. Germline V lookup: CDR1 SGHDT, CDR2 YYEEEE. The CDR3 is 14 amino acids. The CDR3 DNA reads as TGTGCCAGCAGCTTCGGTGCGGGCGGAAACACCATATATTTT. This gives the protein CASSFGAGGNTIYF.

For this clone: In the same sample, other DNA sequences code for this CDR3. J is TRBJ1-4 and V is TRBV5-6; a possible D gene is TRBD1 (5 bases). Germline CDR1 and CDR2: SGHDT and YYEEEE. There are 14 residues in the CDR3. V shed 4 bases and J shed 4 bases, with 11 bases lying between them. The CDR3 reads CASSRDSLNEKLFF. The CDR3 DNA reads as TGTGCCAGCAGCCGGGACTCTCTTAATGAAAAACTGTTTTTT.

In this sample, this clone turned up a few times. CDR3 nucleotide sequence: TGTGCCAGCAGTTTATATGGCGGACTTGAAAAACTGTTTTTT. This codes for CASSLYGGLEKLFF. The chain has TRBV27 and TRBJ1-4; no reliable D call. The germline CDR1 and CDR2 sequences are MNHEY and SMNVEV (reference sequence). The V end lost 1 base, the J end lost 7 bases, and 10 bases lay between the germline ends. The CDR3 is made up of 14 amino acids.

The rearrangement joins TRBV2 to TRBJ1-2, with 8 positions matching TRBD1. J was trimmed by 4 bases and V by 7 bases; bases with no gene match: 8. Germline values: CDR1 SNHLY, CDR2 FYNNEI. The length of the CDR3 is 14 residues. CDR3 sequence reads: CASILDRGGYGYTF. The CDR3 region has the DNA TGTGCCAGCATCCTTGACAGGGGTGGCTATGGCTACACCTTC. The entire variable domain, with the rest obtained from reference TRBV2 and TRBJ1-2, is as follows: EPEVTQTPSHQVTQMGQEVILRCVPISNHLYFYWYRQILGQKVEFLVSFYNNEISEKSEIFDDQFSVERPDGSNFTLKIRSTKLEDSAMYFCASILDRGGYGYTFGSGTRLTVV.

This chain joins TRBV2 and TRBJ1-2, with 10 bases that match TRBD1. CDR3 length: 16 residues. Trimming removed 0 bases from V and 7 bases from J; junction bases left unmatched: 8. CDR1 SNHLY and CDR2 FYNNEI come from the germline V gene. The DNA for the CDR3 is TGTGCCAGCAGTGAAGCGCTGACAGGGGGCGGGAGTGGCTACACCTTC. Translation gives CASSEALTGGGSGYTF.

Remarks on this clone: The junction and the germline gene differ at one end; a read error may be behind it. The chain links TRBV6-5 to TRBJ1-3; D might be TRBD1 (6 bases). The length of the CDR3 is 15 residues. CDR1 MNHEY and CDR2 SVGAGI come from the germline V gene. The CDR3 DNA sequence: TGTGCCAGCAGCTACTCGGGACAAGACGGAAACACCATATATTTT. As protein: CASSYSGQDGNTIYF.

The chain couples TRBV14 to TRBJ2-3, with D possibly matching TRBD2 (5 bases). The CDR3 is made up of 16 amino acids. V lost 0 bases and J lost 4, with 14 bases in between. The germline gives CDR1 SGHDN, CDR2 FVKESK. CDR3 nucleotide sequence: TGTGCCAGCAGCCAAGATTCTGGACTTGGGCCAGATACGCAGTATTTT. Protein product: CASSQDSGLGPDTQYF. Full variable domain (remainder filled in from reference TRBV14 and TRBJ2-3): EAGVTQFPSHSVIEKGQTVTLRCDPISGHDNLYWYRRVMGKEIKFLLHFVKESKQDESGMPNNRFLAERTGGTYSTLKVQPAELEDSGVYFCASSQDSGLGPDTQYFGPGTRLTVL.

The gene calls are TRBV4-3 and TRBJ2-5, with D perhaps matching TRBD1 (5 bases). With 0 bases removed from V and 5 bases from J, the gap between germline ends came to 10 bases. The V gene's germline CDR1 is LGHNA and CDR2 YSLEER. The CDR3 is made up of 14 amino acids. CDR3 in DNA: TGCGCCAGCAGCCAAGAGACATCAGGGGAGACCCAGTACTTC. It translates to CASSQETSGETQYF.

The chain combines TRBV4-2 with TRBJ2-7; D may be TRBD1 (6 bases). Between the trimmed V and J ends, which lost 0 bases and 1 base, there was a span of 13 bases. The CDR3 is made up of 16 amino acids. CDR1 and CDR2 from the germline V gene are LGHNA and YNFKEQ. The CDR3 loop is CASSQDLGTPSYEQYF. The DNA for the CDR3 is TGTGCCAGCAGCCAAGATCTGGGGACACCTTCCTACGAGCAGTACTTC.

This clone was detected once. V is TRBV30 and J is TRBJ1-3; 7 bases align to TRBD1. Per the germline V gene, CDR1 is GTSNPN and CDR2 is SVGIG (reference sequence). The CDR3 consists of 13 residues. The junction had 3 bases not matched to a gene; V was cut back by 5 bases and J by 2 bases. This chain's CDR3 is CAWSRGAGNTIYF. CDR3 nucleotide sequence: TGTGCCTGGTCCAGGGGGGCTGGAAACACCATATATTTT.

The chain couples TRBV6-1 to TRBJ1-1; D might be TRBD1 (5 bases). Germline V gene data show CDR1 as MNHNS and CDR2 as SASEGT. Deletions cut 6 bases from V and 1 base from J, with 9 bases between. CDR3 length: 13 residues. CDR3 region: CASRGGSNTEAFF. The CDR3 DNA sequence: TGTGCCAGCAGGGGGGGTTCGAACACTGAAGCTTTCTTT.

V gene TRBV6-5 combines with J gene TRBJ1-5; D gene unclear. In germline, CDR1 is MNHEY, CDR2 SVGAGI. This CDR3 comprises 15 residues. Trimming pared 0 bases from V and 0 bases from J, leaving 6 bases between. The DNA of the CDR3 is TGTGCCAGCAGTTACTCAGCAAATAGCAATCAGCCCCAGCATTTT. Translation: CASSYSANSNQPQHF.

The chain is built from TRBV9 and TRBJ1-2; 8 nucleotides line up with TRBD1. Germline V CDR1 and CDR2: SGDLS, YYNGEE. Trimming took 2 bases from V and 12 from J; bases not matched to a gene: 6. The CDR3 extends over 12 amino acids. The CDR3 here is CASSVGDRLHTF. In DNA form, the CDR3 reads TGTGCCAGCAGCGTTGGGGACAGGCTCCACACCTTC.

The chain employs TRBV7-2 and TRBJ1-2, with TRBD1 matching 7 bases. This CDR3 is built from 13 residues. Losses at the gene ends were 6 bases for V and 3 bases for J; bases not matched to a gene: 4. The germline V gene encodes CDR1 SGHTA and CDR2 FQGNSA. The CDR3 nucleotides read TGTGCCAGCAGTTTTGACAGGGACTATGGCTACACCTTC. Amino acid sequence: CASSFDRDYGYTF.

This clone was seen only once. The CDR3 is CSANKAGTDTQYF. CDR3 in DNA: TGCAGCGCAAACAAAGCGGGCACAGATACGCAGTATTTT. The V call is TRBV29-1, the J call TRBJ2-3, with D maybe TRBD2 (5 bases). CDR1 and CDR2 from the germline V gene are SQVTM and ANQGSEA. CDR3 length: 13 amino acids. V was trimmed by 7 bases and J by 1 base, leaving 12 bases between them.